The source of this T cell receptor beta chain is a study of blood T cell repertoires in COVID-19. Study in general: Whether acute or convalescent, the COVID-19 samples came from the United States, Italy and Spain. PBMCs, B-cell-depleted T cells, or T cells provided the cDNA or gDNA that made up the material.

Donors of Cohort 3 who recovered were those that had two negative PCRs, clearance, or symptom resolution. The V gene lost 1 base and the J gene lost 2 bases, with 11 bases spanning the gap. The CDR3 totals 15 residues. Germline-derived CDR1 and CDR2 are SGHRS and YFSETQ. This clone was recorded once. As handled by the study authors: How many nucleated cells were present was estimated from reference gene primer amplification. Measured with immunoSEQ multiplex PCR; TCRdb has only the in-frame clones, and not every one. That table gives V, J and clone size, and the DNA gave D and trimming. The table lists 190,000 or so clones, around 88% of them singletons, with roughly 9.1% in the top ten.

The clonotype originates from a woman aged 25-40 years who had recovered from COVID-19. The chain uses TRBV5-1 and TRBJ2-3, with D unresolved. Specimen: PBMCs or T cells enriched from blood (not recorded which). The CDR3 DNA is TGCGCCAGCAGCTTGAACTCAGGTACCACAGATACGCAGTATTTT. Translated: CASSLNSGTTDTQYF.